The 12 T cell receptor beta chains below come from one sample, sequenced in a study of cytomegalovirus exposure and HLA in healthy donors. The PCR made use of 60 Vbeta and 13 Jbeta primers. Profiling relied on immunoSEQ multiplex PCR, and the TCRdb table lists in-frame clones only, not all of them. In the table there are roughly 130,000 clones, 80% of which are singletons. Sequencing was done on a sample of PBMCs. The receptors were gathered from a male donor in good health and CMV-seronegative.

This clone turned up a few times. The V and J genes are TRBV6-1 and TRBJ1-2; D may be TRBD1 (6 bases). CDR3 length: 14 residues. Trimming pared 6 bases from V and 7 bases from J, leaving 18 bases between. CDR1 MNHNS and CDR2 SASEGT come from the germline V gene. CDR3 in DNA: TGTGCCAGCAGCCAGATTCACAGGGTGTCTGGCTACACCTTC. Its translation is CASSQIHRVSGYTF.

The V and J genes are TRBV7-6 and TRBJ2-2, with a possible D match to TRBD1 (6 bases). Germline V gives CDR1 SGHVS, CDR2 FNYEAQ. The CDR3 length is 16 residues. V was cut by 5 bases and J by 4 bases, with 17 bases left in between. CDR3 in DNA: TGTGCCAGCAGCCTCCTTGTCAGGGGCGGCACCGGGGAGCTGTTTTTT. This translates into CASSLLVRGGTGELFF.

The V call is TRBV2, the J call TRBJ2-5, with TRBD2 matching over 11 bases. The CDR3 runs 14 residues. Trimming cost V 5 bases and J 3 bases; bases outside gene matches: 2. Germline assignment: CDR1 SNHLY and CDR2 FYNNEI. The CDR3 DNA is TGTGCCAGCAGTTCGACTAGCGGGGAAGAGACCCAGTACTTC. Protein sequence: CASSSTSGEETQYF.

J is TRBJ1-3 and V is TRBV6-5; D is unresolved. The CDR3 has 14 residues. Germline CDR1 is MNHEY and CDR2 is SVGAGI. V shed 0 bases and J shed 1 base, with 4 bases lying between them. The CDR3 reads CASSYSQSGNTIYF. CDR3 nucleotide sequence: TGTGCCAGCAGTTACTCGCAGTCTGGAAACACCATATATTTT.

The rearrangement joins TRBV4-2 to TRBJ2-1, with 10 bases lining up with TRBD1. Germline V CDR1 and CDR2: LGHNA, YNFKEQ. This CDR3 has 17 residues. V lost 0 bases, J lost 6 bases, and 8 bases stayed unmatched. The CDR3 DNA reads as TGTGCCAGCAGCCAAGATGAAGGGACAGGGGTTGGCAATGAGCAGTTCTTC. Encoded protein: CASSQDEGTGVGNEQFF.

V gene TRBV12-5 combines with J gene TRBJ1-5; maybe TRBD1 (5 bases). Germline V CDR1 and CDR2: LGHNT, FRNRAP. Trimming shortened V by 3 bases and J by 6 bases, and 9 bases separated the two germline ends. The CDR3 covers 13 residues. The CDR3 region is CASGFKGPQPQHF. The DNA of the CDR3 is TGTGCTAGTGGTTTTAAGGGGCCTCAGCCCCAGCATTTT.

This clone has only one observation. This chain links TRBV6-1 with TRBJ1-2; D perhaps matches TRBD1 (5 bases). The CDR3 is made up of 11 amino acids. V lost 9 bases and J lost 14, with 19 bases in between. CDR1 is MNHNS and CDR2 is SASEGT in the germline V gene. The CDR3 DNA reads as TGTGCCAGTACCAACAGGAGGGACGTTACCTTC. This translates into CASTNRRDVTF.

V and J are TRBV6-5 and TRBJ2-7; possibly TRBD2 for D (6 bases). There are 14 residues in the CDR3. From germline, CDR1 is MNHEY and CDR2 SVGAGI. V gave up 6 bases and J gave up 2 bases, with 14 bases separating them. CDR3 region: CASRPRELTYEQYF. DNA of the CDR3: TGTGCCAGCAGACCCCGGGAGCTAACCTACGAGCAGTACTTC.

The chain uses TRBV29-1 and TRBJ1-1; 9 nucleotides match TRBD1. CDR1 is SQVTM and CDR2 is ANQGSEA in the germline V gene. The V segment lost 7 bases and the J segment 2 bases; nucleotides outside the gene matches: 5. This CDR3 is 13 amino acids long. In DNA, the CDR3 is TGCAGCGCCAACAGGGGGCAAAACACTGAAGCTTTCTTT. Translation: CSANRGQNTEAFF. Using reference TRBV29-1 and TRBJ1-1 for the parts outside the CDR3, the full variable domain is SAVISQKPSRDICQRGTSLTIQCQVDSQVTMMFWYRQQPGQSLTLIATANQGSEATYESGFVIDKFPISRPNLTFSTLTVSNMSPEDSSIYLCSANRGQNTEAFFGQGTRLTVV.

V usage is TRBV5-5 and J usage is TRBJ2-2; TRBD2 aligns across 9 bases. Trimming took 4 bases from V and 5 from J; bases not matched to a gene: 9. The CDR3 length is 16 residues. The V gene's germline CDR1 is SGHKS and CDR2 YYEKEE (reference sequence). The CDR3 coding sequence is TGTGCCAGCAGCCCCATTAGCGGGAGTAGAACCGGGGAGCTGTTTTTT. This codes for CASSPISGSRTGELFF.

The CDR3 loop reads CASSLVSRLPSPLHF. Written as DNA, the CDR3 is TGTGCCAGCAGTTTAGTTTCGCGGCTTCCCTCACCCCTCCACTTT. The chain uses TRBV6-5 and TRBJ1-6; D remains unclear. The CDR3 has 15 residues. With 4 bases removed from V and 10 bases from J, the gap between germline ends came to 17 bases. Germline assignment: CDR1 MNHEY and CDR2 SVGAGI.

The chain links TRBV5-4 to TRBJ2-3; 8 bases are shared with TRBD2. J was trimmed by 5 bases and V by 5 bases; bases with no gene match: 13. Per germline, CDR1 SGHNT and CDR2 YYREEE (reference sequence). This CDR3 has 16 amino acids. CDR3 sequence: CASSMKREFFRDTQYF. As DNA, the CDR3 is TGTGCCAGCAGTATGAAGCGGGAGTTCTTCAGAGATACGCAGTATTTT.